Sequencing of this T cell receptor beta chain was carried out in a study of blood T cell repertoires in COVID-19. Generated by immunoSEQ multiplex PCR, the TCRdb table keeps only in-frame clones and is missing some. Of roughly 80,000 clones in the sample, roughly 84% were seen once. CDR1 is MDHEN, CDR2 SYDVKM, per germline. The CDR3 runs 16 residues. V lost 5 bases and J lost 0, with 17 bases in between. This receptor was taken from a man aged 45-65 years with acute or convalescent COVID-19. The specimen sequenced was peripheral blood. V usage is TRBV28 and J usage is TRBJ2-7, with a weak D call TRBD1 (5 bases). The CDR3 sequence: CASSRLLHRNSYEQYF. As DNA, the CDR3 is TGTGCCAGCAGTCGGTTGCTCCACAGGAACTCCTACGAGCAGTACTTC.